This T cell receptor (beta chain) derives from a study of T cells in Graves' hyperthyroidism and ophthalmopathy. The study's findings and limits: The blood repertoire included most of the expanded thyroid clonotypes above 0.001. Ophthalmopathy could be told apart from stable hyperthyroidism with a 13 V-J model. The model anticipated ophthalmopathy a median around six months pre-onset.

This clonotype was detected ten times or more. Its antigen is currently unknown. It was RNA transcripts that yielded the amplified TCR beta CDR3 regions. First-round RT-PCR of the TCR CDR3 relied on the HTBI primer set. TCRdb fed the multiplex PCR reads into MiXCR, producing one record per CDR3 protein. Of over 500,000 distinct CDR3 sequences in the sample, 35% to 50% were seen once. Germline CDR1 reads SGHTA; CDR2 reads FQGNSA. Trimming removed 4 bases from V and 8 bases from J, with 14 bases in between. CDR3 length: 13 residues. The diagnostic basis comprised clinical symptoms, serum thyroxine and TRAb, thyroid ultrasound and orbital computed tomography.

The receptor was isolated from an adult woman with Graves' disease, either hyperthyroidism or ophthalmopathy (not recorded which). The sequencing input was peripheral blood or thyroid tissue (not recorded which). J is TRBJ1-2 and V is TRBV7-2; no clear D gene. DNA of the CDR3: TGTGCCAGCAGCTACGGAATGTCCTGGGGCTACACCTTC. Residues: CASSYGMSWGYTF.